A single sample is the source of the 15 T cell receptor beta chains below, sequenced in a study of blood T cell repertoires in COVID-19. Sequencing was performed with immunoSEQ multiplex PCR; in TCRdb, only in-frame clones are kept and a portion is missing. The top ten hold around 12% of the sample, which has fewer than 450,000 clones, roughly 88% seen once. The sequencing input was peripheral blood. The receptors originated from a woman between 50 and 59 years old with COVID-19, enrolled during active disease.

V usage is TRBV3-1 (or the pseudogene TRBV3-2) and J usage is TRBJ1-2; the match to TRBD1 covers 7 bases. This CDR3 is 15 amino acids long. Losses at the gene ends were 4 bases for V and 7 bases for J; bases not matched to a gene: 12. Germline V gene data show CDR1 as LGHDT and CDR2 as YNNKEL (reference sequence). The CDR3: CASSPGTAYRGGYTF. In DNA, the CDR3 is TGTGCCAGCAGCCCCGGGACAGCCTACAGGGGTGGCTACACCTTC.

This clone was seen just once. V usage is TRBV6-6 and J usage is TRBJ2-2, with TRBD2 matching 8 bases. V trimming: 5 bases; J trimming: 7 bases; junction bases outside the gene matches: 15. The CDR3 extends over 17 amino acids. CDR1 is MNHNY, CDR2 SVGAGI, per germline (reference sequence). DNA for the CDR3: TGTGCCAGCAGTCGCCTCAGATTTAGCGGGGTGGGCGGGGAGCTGTTTTTT. Its protein is CASSRLRFSGVGGELFF.

The rearrangement uses TRBV7-9 and TRBJ2-5; no firm D call. Per germline, CDR1 SEHNR and CDR2 FQNEAQ (reference sequence). The V end was cut by 8 bases, the J end by 4 bases, with 11 bases between. This CDR3 is 12 amino acids long. The CDR3 region is CASRPGTETQYF. CDR3 nucleotide sequence: TGTGCCAGCCGACCAGGTACAGAGACCCAGTACTTC.

This clone showed up just a few times. The rearrangement links TRBV5-1 to TRBJ1-3, with TRBD1 as a possible D gene (6 bases). Trimming cost V 7 bases and J 0 bases, with 11 bases left between them. Germline CDR1 and CDR2: SGHRS and YFSETQ. This CDR3 has 14 amino acids. In nucleotides, the CDR3 is TGCGCCAGCTCACAGGGCCACTCTGGAAACACCATATATTTT. It encodes CASSQGHSGNTIYF.

The chain carries TRBV10-3 and TRBJ2-2; possible D gene TRBD2, 7 bases. The CDR3 is 14 amino acids. Looked up from germline, CDR1 is ENHRY and CDR2 is SYGVKD. Trimming stripped 6 bases from V and 1 base from J, with 9 bases between. For the CDR3, the DNA is TGTGCCATCAGGAGGGGGGGGAACACCGGGGAGCTGTTTTTT. Encoded protein: CAIRRGGNTGELFF.

DNA for the CDR3: TGCGCCAGCAGCCTAGGGGTTGCGATGAACACTGAAGCTTTCTTT. Protein: CASSLGVAMNTEAFF. The chain couples TRBV5-1 to TRBJ1-1, with a tentative D call TRBD1 (5 bases). The CDR3 consists of 15 residues. Germline CDR1 SGHRS, CDR2 YFSETQ. The V end was cut by 4 bases, the J end by 0 bases, with 13 bases between.

The rearrangement links TRBV2 to TRBJ1-4, with TRBD1 matching over 8 bases. CDR3 length equals 16 residues. The V segment lost 6 bases and the J segment 8 bases; nucleotides outside the gene matches: 14. Germline CDR1 reads SNHLY; CDR2 reads FYNNEI. CDR3 nucleotide sequence: TGTGCCAGCAGCGCCGCCCCGGACAGGGAAGGGGAAAAACTGTTTTTT. It translates to CASSAAPDREGEKLFF.

Concerning this clone itself: The sample carries other DNA sequences with the same CDR3. The V gene is TRBV5-4, the J gene TRBJ1-4, with TRBD1 matching over 10 bases. The CDR3 extends over 14 amino acids. V dropped 4 bases and J dropped 6; count of bases not matched to a gene: 3. From germline, CDR1 is SGHNT and CDR2 YYREEE (reference sequence). The CDR3 region has the DNA TGTGCCAGCAGCCCGACAGGGGGCGATGAAAAACTGTTTTTT. Residues: CASSPTGGDEKLFF.

This chain connects TRBV24-1 to TRBJ1-2; 7 bases align to TRBD1. Looked up from germline, CDR1 is KGHDR and CDR2 is SFDVKD. With V trimmed by 4 bases and J by 5 bases, 9 bases remained unmatched. CDR3 size: 15 residues. The CDR3 DNA is TGTGCCACCAGTGAACCCGGACAGGAAACTTATGGCTACACCTTC. Amino acid sequence: CATSEPGQETYGYTF.

This sequence joins TRBV5-4 and TRBJ2-7; 9 bases fit TRBD1. The CDR3 is 16 residues long. J was trimmed by 2 bases and V by 3 bases; bases with no gene match: 9. Per the germline V gene, CDR1 is SGHNT and CDR2 is YYREEE (reference sequence). CDR3 sequence reads: CASSSLQGARPYEQYF. The CDR3 region has the DNA TGTGCCAGCAGCTCGCTACAGGGGGCACGGCCCTACGAGCAGTACTTC.

This clone has only a few counts. The chain links TRBV5-1 to TRBJ1-1; TRBD1 matches at 8 bases. The CDR3 runs to 15 residues. Germline CDR1 and CDR2: SGHRS and YFSETQ. After removal of 3 bases from V and 1 base from J, the junction contained 5 bases not matched to a gene. CDR3 in amino acids: CASSWTGPKNTEAFF. In DNA form, the CDR3 reads TGCGCCAGCAGCTGGACAGGGCCAAAGAACACTGAAGCTTTCTTT.

The rearrangement uses TRBV11-2 and TRBJ2-7; 8 bases map to TRBD2. Looked up from germline, CDR1 is SGHAT and CDR2 is FQNNGV. The CDR3 is made up of 16 amino acids. The ends lost 0 bases at V and 4 bases at J; junction bases unmatched: 8. CDR3 sequence reads: CASSLDPGLELYEQYF. CDR3 DNA: TGTGCCAGCAGCTTAGACCCGGGACTAGAGCTATACGAGCAGTACTTC. Full variable domain (missing parts from reference TRBV11-2 and TRBJ2-7): EAGVAQSPRYKIIEKRQSVAFWCNPISGHATLYWYQQILGQGPKLLIQFQNNGVVDDSQLPKDRFSAERLKGVDSTLKIQPAKLEDSAVYLCASSLDPGLELYEQYFGPGTRLTVT.

The chain recombines TRBV27 with TRBJ1-4; 9 bases line up with TRBD1. CDR3 length equals 14 residues. CDR1 is MNHEY, CDR2 SMNVEV, per germline (reference sequence). With 6 bases clipped from V and 8 bases from J, the junction kept 7 bases outside the gene matches. CDR3 loop: CASSPDRGVEKLFF. CDR3 DNA: TGTGCCAGCAGCCCGGACAGGGGAGTAGAAAAACTGTTTTTT.

This clone has just a few counts. J is TRBJ2-7 and V is TRBV7-9; D might be TRBD2 (6 bases). V was shortened by 1 base and J by 2 bases, with 12 bases between the two germline ends. The CDR3 runs to 15 residues. The germline V gene has CDR1 SEHNR and CDR2 FQNEAQ (reference sequence). CDR3 DNA sequence: TGTGCCAGCAGCTTAGGTGCGGGGCCGACCTACGAGCAGTACTTC. It encodes CASSLGAGPTYEQYF.

The rearrangement joins TRBV9 to TRBJ2-6, with a weak D call TRBD1 (5 bases). The V and J ends lost 7 bases and 4 bases respectively, with 18 bases between them. From germline, CDR1 is SGDLS and CDR2 YYNGEE. The CDR3 consists of 16 residues. CDR3 bases: TGTGCCAGCGGGGCGGACGTGAGTTACGGGGCCAACGTCCTGACTTTC. This translates into CASGADVSYGANVLTF. Variable domain in full (rest from reference TRBV9 and TRBJ2-6): DSGVTQTPKHLITATGQRVTLRCSPRSGDLSVYWYQQSLDQGLQFLIQYYNGEERAKGNILERFSAQQFPDLHSELNLSSLELGDSALYFCASGADVSYGANVLTFGAGSRLTVL.